The 10 T cell receptor beta chains reported below all come from one sample, sequenced in a study of PD-L1 blockade in urothelial cancer. The protocol was immunoSEQ multiplex PCR, while the TCRdb copy is restricted to in-frame clones and leaves out a portion. The data show about 100,000 clones, about 89% seen once. The input for sequencing was PBMCs, taken around atezolizumab (anti-PD-L1) treatment. All receptors come from a woman of 80 years or more with urothelial cancer.

This clone showed up just once. The CDR3 bases are TGTGCCAGCAGTGAATTCGGGACAGGGGAGAACTATGGCTACACCTTC. It is translated as CASSEFGTGENYGYTF. This sequence joins TRBV25-1 and TRBJ1-2, with 10 bases matching TRBD1. Losses at the gene ends were 1 base for V and 2 bases for J; bases not matched to a gene: 4. Germline V gene data show CDR1 as MGHDK and CDR2 as SYGVNS. The CDR3 is made up of 16 amino acids.

The J gene is TRBJ1-1, the V gene TRBV20-1; no firm D call. Germline values: CDR1 DFQATT, CDR2 SNEGSKA (reference sequence). The length of the CDR3 is 9 residues. The V gene lost 3 bases and the J gene lost 8 bases, with 4 bases spanning the gap. The CDR3 spells CSASLEAFF. The CDR3 DNA follows: TGCAGTGCTAGCCTCGAAGCTTTCTTT.

V gene TRBV15 combines with J gene TRBJ2-1; 13 bases agree with TRBD2. The V gene end was trimmed by 0 bases and the J gene end by 7 bases; junction bases not matched to a gene: 6. Per the germline V gene, CDR1 is LNHNV and CDR2 is YYDKDF (reference sequence). This CDR3 region has 17 residues. This CDR3 reads CATSRDEGLAGENEQFF. For the CDR3, the DNA is TGTGCCACCAGCAGAGATGAAGGACTAGCGGGAGAAAATGAGCAGTTCTTC.

In nucleotides, the CDR3 is TGTGCCAGCAGTTACGGGACAGGGGGATGGACAGATACGCAGTATTTT. This sequence encodes CASSYGTGGWTDTQYF. This chain uses TRBV6-5 with TRBJ2-3; 11 bases are shared with TRBD1. Germline CDR1 is MNHEY and CDR2 is SVGAGI. With 2 bases clipped from V and 3 bases from J, the junction kept 4 bases outside the gene matches. The CDR3 runs to 16 residues.

The chain links TRBV7-6 to TRBJ2-7; 7 bases line up with TRBD1. The trim removed 5 bases at V and 0 bases at J, leaving 7 bases unmatched. The CDR3 contains 15 residues. Looked up from germline, CDR1 is SGHVS and CDR2 is FNYEAQ. The CDR3 reads CASSQRDSLSYEQYF. The CDR3 DNA reads as TGTGCCAGCAGCCAACGGGACAGTCTCTCCTACGAGCAGTACTTC.

This chain uses TRBV28 with TRBJ1-5; D might be TRBD1 (5 bases). Trimming took 5 bases from V and 2 from J, leaving 13 bases between them. The CDR3 runs to 15 residues. CDR1 is MDHEN, CDR2 SYDVKM, per germline. Written as DNA, the CDR3 is TGTGCCAGCAGTCCATTGGGGGGTGGCAATCAGCCCCAGCATTTT. Protein sequence: CASSPLGGGNQPQHF.

J is TRBJ1-1 and V is TRBV18, with D possibly being TRBD1 (5 bases). Trimming took off 4 bases at V and 4 bases at J, with 13 bases between the two ends. The CDR3 contains 14 residues. The germline gives CDR1 KGHSH, CDR2 LQKENI. The CDR3 DNA is TGTGCCAGCTCACGGACCGCCGGGGGCACTGAAGCTTTCTTT. Translation: CASSRTAGGTEAFF.

The chain couples TRBV7-2 to TRBJ2-5; D not resolved. Trimming took 5 bases from V and 5 from J, leaving 12 bases between them. The CDR3 is 13 amino acids. Germline assignment: CDR1 SGHTA and CDR2 FQGNSA. The CDR3 loop reads CASSGVSRETQYF. The CDR3 nucleotides are TGTGCCAGCAGCGGCGTTAGCCGCGAGACCCAGTACTTC. Full variable domain (outside the CDR3, taken from reference TRBV7-2 and TRBJ2-5): GAGVSQSPSNKVTEKGKDVELRCDPISGHTALYWYRQSLGQGLEFLIYFQGNSAPDKSGLPSDRFSAERTGGSVSTLTIQRTQQEDSAVYLCASSGVSRETQYFGPGTRLLVL.

The J gene is TRBJ1-2, the V gene TRBV7-8; 7 bases agree with TRBD1. The length of the CDR3 is 17 residues. The junction had 11 bases not matched to a gene; V was cut back by 4 bases and J by 0 bases. Germline assignment: CDR1 SGHVS and CDR2 FQNEAQ. The CDR3 nucleotides read TGTGCCAGCAGCTCTACGACAGGGTCATCTGCTAACTATGGCTACACCTTC. Translation: CASSSTTGSSANYGYTF.

This clone was counted between two and nine times. The chain employs TRBV4-2 and TRBJ1-2; unclear D gene. V was cut by 2 bases and J by 7 bases, with 17 bases left in between. The germline gives CDR1 LGHNA, CDR2 YNFKEQ. There are 15 residues in the CDR3. CDR3 loop: CASSQYDTERIGYTF. The CDR3 coding sequence is TGTGCCAGCAGCCAATACGACACGGAACGCATTGGCTACACCTTC.